This TCR beta chain derives from a study of T cell responses to AZD1222 COVID-19 vaccine. Study-wide points: Vaccination with two AZD1222 doses was followed by a rise in Spike-specific TCR breadth and depth. CD4 TCRs linked to vaccination spanned spike, dominating at 160-218 and 743-854. Unmutated regions of variants are reportedly targeted by nearly half of spike-specific TCRs.

The sample holds one count of this clone. Its cognate antigen is unknown. Clones were read by immunoSEQ multiplex PCR, and TCRdb kept only the in-frame ones, dropping some. Found here are 50,000 to 60,000 clones, approximately 80% of them singletons; the top ten hold 4.5% to 5%. The CDR3 consists of 14 residues. Trimming removed 8 bases from V and 4 bases from J, with 16 bases in between. CDR1 and CDR2 (germline): MNHEY, SMNVEV (reference sequence). The specimen comprised peripheral blood, sampled 28 days after the second AZD1222 dose. This chain links TRBV27 with TRBJ2-3; the D is unclear. The TCR sequence derives from an adult who received the AZD1222 COVID-19 vaccine. CDR3: CASSMVRQADTQYF. In DNA, the CDR3 is TGTGCCAGCTCTATGGTGAGGCAGGCAGATACGCAGTATTTT.